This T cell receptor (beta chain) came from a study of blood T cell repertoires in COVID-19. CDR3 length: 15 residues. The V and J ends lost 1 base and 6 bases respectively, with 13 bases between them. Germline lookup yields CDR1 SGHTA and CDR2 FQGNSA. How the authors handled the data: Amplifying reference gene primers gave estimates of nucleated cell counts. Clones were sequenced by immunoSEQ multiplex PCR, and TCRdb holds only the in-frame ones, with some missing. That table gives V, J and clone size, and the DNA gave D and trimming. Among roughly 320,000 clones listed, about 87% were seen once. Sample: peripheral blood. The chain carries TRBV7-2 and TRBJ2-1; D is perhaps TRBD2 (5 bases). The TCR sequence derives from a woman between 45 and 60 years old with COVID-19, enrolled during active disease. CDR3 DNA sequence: TGTGCCAGCAGCTTAGGACTACTACTTGGCAATGAGCAGTTCTTC. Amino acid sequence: CASSLGLLLGNEQFF.